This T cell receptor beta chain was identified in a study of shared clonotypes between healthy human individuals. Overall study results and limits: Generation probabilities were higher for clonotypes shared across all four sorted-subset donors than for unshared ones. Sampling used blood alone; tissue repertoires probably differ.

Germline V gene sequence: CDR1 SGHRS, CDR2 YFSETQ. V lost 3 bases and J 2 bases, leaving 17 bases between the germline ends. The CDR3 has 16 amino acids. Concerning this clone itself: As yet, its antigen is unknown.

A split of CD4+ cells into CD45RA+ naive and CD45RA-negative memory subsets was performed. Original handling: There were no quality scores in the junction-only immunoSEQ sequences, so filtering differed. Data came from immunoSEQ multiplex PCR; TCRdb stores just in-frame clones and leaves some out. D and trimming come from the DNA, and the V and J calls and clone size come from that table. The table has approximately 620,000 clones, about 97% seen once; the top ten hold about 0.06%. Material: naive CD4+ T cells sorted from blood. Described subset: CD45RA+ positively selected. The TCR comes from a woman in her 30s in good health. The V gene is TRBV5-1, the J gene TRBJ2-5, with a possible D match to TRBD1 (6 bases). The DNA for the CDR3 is TGCGCCAGCAGCTCCCCGGACAGAGGCCCACAAGAGACCCAGTACTTC. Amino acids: CASSSPDRGPQETQYF.